This T cell receptor (beta chain) was documented in a study of blood T cell repertoires in COVID-19. The wider study: Samples of COVID-19 (acute and convalescent) were obtained from the United States, Italy and Spain. From T cells, B-cell-depleted T cells, or PBMCs came the material, which was cDNA or gDNA.

Authors' processing steps: From reference gene primer amplification, estimates of nucleated cell counts were derived. Sequencing used immunoSEQ multiplex PCR; TCRdb keeps in-frame clones, though not all of them. V and J calls and clone size are as listed in that table; D and trimming were resolved from the DNA. This repertoire shows around 140,000 clones, approximately 90% found once; its top ten account for approximately 2%. With 6 bases removed from V and 1 base from J, the gap between germline ends came to 16 bases. The CDR3 spans 16 residues. Germline lookup yields CDR1 MDHEN and CDR2 SYDVKM. The sample comprised peripheral blood. The receptor was derived from an older man with active COVID-19. V gene TRBV28 combines with J gene TRBJ1-5, with D perhaps TRBD1 (6 bases). The CDR3 here is CASRRGGDGSNQPQHF. The CDR3 coding sequence is TGTGCCAGCAGGAGGGGGGGGGACGGGAGCAATCAGCCCCAGCATTTT.